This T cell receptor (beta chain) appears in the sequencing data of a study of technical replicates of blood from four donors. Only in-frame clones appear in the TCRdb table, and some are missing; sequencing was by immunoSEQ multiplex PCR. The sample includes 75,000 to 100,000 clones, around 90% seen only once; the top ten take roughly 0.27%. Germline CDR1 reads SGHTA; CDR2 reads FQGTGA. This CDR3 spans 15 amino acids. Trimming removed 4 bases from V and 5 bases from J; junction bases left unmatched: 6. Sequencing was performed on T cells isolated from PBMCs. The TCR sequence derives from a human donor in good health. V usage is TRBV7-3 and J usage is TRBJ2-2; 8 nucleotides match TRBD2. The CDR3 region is CASSSGLGLTGELFF. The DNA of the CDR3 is TGTGCCAGCAGCTCGGGACTAGGGTTGACCGGGGAGCTGTTTTTT.